These 13 T cell receptor beta chains came from one sample sequenced in a study of blood T cell repertoires in COVID-19 (dated by TCRdb to about 2020). Libraries were constructed by the immunoSEQ multiplex PCR assay. TCRdb re-hosts the immuneACCESS table, in-frame sequences only. Its copies lack some clones; in the studies checked, an unresolved V gene accounts for under half of them, and the cause for the rest is not known. The sample table lists around 170,000 clones, roughly nine tenths of them with a count of one. The ten largest clonotypes hold 1.5% to 2% of the sample. The sample taken for sequencing was peripheral blood. The receptor source for this set is a man younger than 30 who had recovered from COVID-19.

The chain carries TRBV6-6 and TRBJ2-5; the D is unclear. CDR3 length: 13 residues. V was trimmed by 2 bases and J by 9 bases, leaving 13 bases between them. CDR1 and CDR2 from the germline V gene are MNHNY and SVGAGI (reference sequence). CDR3 protein: CASSYPGDEPQYF. CDR3 DNA sequence: TGTGCCAGCAGTTACCCCGGAGACGAGCCCCAGTACTTC.

The CDR3 here is CSARRTETNTF. The CDR3 DNA follows: TGCAGTGCTCGGAGGACAGAGACTAATACCTTC. The rearrangement links TRBV20-1 to TRBJ1-2, with D possibly matching TRBD1 (6 bases). Per germline, CDR1 DFQATT and CDR2 SNEGSKA (reference sequence). V was clipped by 5 bases and J by 14 bases, with 18 bases between them. CDR3 length: 11 residues.

This chain uses TRBV9 with TRBJ1-5; 7 nucleotides line up with TRBD1. With 3 bases clipped from V and 4 bases from J, the junction kept 4 bases outside the gene matches. CDR1 SGDLS and CDR2 YYNGEE come from the germline V gene. The CDR3 consists of 14 residues. The CDR3 DNA is TGTGCCAGCAGCGAGGGGGACAGAAATCAGCCCCAGCATTTT. This gives the protein CASSEGDRNQPQHF.

The V call is TRBV2, the J call TRBJ2-1, with 7 bases that match TRBD2. The length of the CDR3 is 14 residues. J lost 4 bases, V lost 5 bases, and 5 bases had no gene match. Germline values: CDR1 SNHLY, CDR2 FYNNEI. In DNA, the CDR3 is TGTGCCAGCAGTCCAGCGGGATATTACAATGAGCAGTTCTTC. This sequence encodes CASSPAGYYNEQFF.

The gene calls are TRBV28 and TRBJ1-2; D gene unclear. The CDR3 sequence is 13 residues long. CDR1 MDHEN and CDR2 SYDVKM come from the germline V gene. Trimming stripped 3 bases from V and 0 bases from J, with 5 bases between. DNA for the CDR3: TGTGCCAGCAGTTTGAGAACTAACTATGGCTACACCTTC. Residues: CASSLRTNYGYTF.

This chain uses TRBV4-3 with TRBJ1-4; 10 positions agree with TRBD1. This CDR3 region has 17 residues. J lost 8 bases, V lost 0 bases, and 9 bases had no gene match. The germline V gene encodes CDR1 LGHNA and CDR2 YSLEER. CDR3 in DNA: TGCGCCAGCAGCCAAGATAGGACGGGACAGGGGTGGGAAAAACTGTTTTTT. Translating it yields CASSQDRTGQGWEKLFF.

V is TRBV12-3 or TRBV12-4 and J is TRBJ1-6; no firm D call. Trimming cost V 8 bases and J 7 bases, with 12 bases left between them. The CDR3 has 13 residues. The CDR3 nucleotides are TGTGCCAGCGCGGCAGGAGGAAATTCACCCCTCCACTTT. It codes for CASAAGGNSPLHF.

This chain joins TRBV19 and TRBJ1-5; 9 nucleotides match TRBD1. Germline V gene data show CDR1 as LNHDA and CDR2 as SQIVND (reference sequence). The CDR3 totals 15 residues. Trimming took 6 bases from V and 7 from J; bases not matched to a gene: 10. The CDR3 DNA follows: TGTGCCAGTAGGGAACAGGGGGCGGGGAGGCAGCCCCAGCATTTT. Protein sequence: CASREQGAGRQPQHF.

The chain couples TRBV21-1 to TRBJ2-4; TRBD2 was called by the table and not checked on the DNA. TRBV21-1 is flagged as a pseudogene. The CDR3 covers 14 residues. The CDR3 here is CASSNGEGKNIQYF. The CDR3 bases are TGTGCCAGCAGCAACGGGGAGGGCAAAAACATTCAGTACTTC.

V gene TRBV28 combines with J gene TRBJ1-2; 7 bases map to TRBD1. This CDR3 has 11 residues. V trimming: 6 bases; J trimming: 12 bases; junction bases outside the gene matches: 7. Germline V gives CDR1 MDHEN, CDR2 SYDVKM. CDR3 sequence: CASSYTGDNTF. CDR3 bases: TGTGCCAGCAGCTACACAGGGGACAACACCTTC.

On this clone itself: One junction end does not reproduce the germline sequence, and a read error may be involved. This chain connects TRBV2 to TRBJ1-2; D gene unclear. Germline V gene sequence: CDR1 SNHLY, CDR2 FYNNEI. The CDR3 consists of 11 residues. CDR3 nucleotide sequence: TGTGCCAGCAGTGAAGCGCTTAACTGCTTCTTC. It yields the protein CASSEALNCFF.

The V gene is TRBV25-1, the J gene TRBJ1-2; tentatively, D is TRBD1 (5 bases). V shed 9 bases and J shed 2 bases, with 10 bases lying between them. This CDR3 has 12 amino acids. Germline V gene lookup returns CDR1 MGHDK and CDR2 SYGVNS. Here the CDR3 DNA reads TGTGCCAGTGCACAGGAGAACTATGGCTACACCTTC. Encoded protein: CASAQENYGYTF.

The V gene is TRBV6-5, the J gene TRBJ1-4, with 7 bases aligning to TRBD1. CDR3 length: 14 residues. The ends lost 6 bases at V and 8 bases at J; junction bases unmatched: 9. Germline CDR1 and CDR2: MNHEY and SVGAGI. CDR3 in amino acids: CASSRGGSGEKLFF. The CDR3 coding sequence is TGTGCCAGCAGCCGAGGGGGCTCGGGGGAAAAACTGTTTTTT.